The rows below give T cell receptor beta chains drawn from one sample of a study of blood T cells in healthy people across ages. In TCRdb, the 5' RACE reads were re-called with MiXCR into one record per CDR3 protein. The table includes 790,000 or so distinct CDR3 sequences, more than 55% detected once. The sequencing input was blood. Receptors originate from a man in his forties or fifties in good health. The CDR3 runs from the conserved cysteine through the conserved F or W. D genes are given only for firm matches. Only some rows state a clone size, as once, few, many or a class for expanded clones.

abundance,v_gene,d_gene,j_gene,CDR3nt,CDR3aa
.,TRBV6-2/TRBV6-3,TRBD2,TRBJ2-3,TGTGCCAGCAGTTGGGCCACTAGCGGGGTAGATACGCAGTATTTT,CASSWATSGVDTQYF
once,TRBV3-1,.,TRBJ2-7,TGTGCCAGCAGCCGATTTTCTTACGAGCAGTACTTC,CASSRFSYEQYF
.,TRBV7-9,.,TRBJ2-3,TGTGCCAGCAGCTTAGGGAGCTGGAGCACAGATACGCAGTATTTT,CASSLGSWSTDTQYF
.,TRBV11-2,.,TRBJ2-3,TGTGCCAGCAGCTTAGGGGCCCGAGTCGATACGCAGTATTTT,CASSLGARVDTQYF
.,TRBV2,.,TRBJ2-4,TGTGCCAGCAGTGAGGCAGGGTGGAAAAACATTCAGTACTTC,CASSEAGWKNIQYF
.,TRBV4-1,.,TRBJ1-2,TGCGCCAGCAAAAAGTCGGATTCCTATGGCTACACCTTC,CASKKSDSYGYTF
.,TRBV9,TRBD1,TRBJ2-7,TGTGCCAGCAGCGTAGCTATAATGGCGGGGACAGGGGATAATGAGCAGTACTTC,CASSVAIMAGTGDNEQYF
few,TRBV11-3,TRBD1,TRBJ2-7,TGTGCCAGCAGCTCTGACAGGGGGCGAACCGAGCAGTACTTC,CASSSDRGRTEQYF
few,TRBV11-2,.,TRBJ2-5,TGTGCCAGCAGTTGGGACCAAAACCAAGAGACCCAGTACTTC,CASSWDQNQETQYF
few,TRBV5-1,TRBD1,TRBJ2-7,TGCGCCAGCAGCCCTCGACAGGGTGGGGCCGGTGAGCAGTACTTC,CASSPRQGGAGEQYF
few,TRBV11-3,.,TRBJ2-5,TGTGCCAGCAGCTTGGGTTTCAATCCTCAGGTACATCAAGAGACCCAGTACTTC,CASSLGFNPQVHQETQYF
.,TRBV6-6,.,TRBJ2-3,TGTGCCAGCAGTTTGACCGGGAGCGTACCTCCCACAGATACGCAGTATTTT,CASSLTGSVPPTDTQYF
few,TRBV18,TRBD1,TRBJ2-6,TGTGCCAGCTCACCCGGACAGGGCTCTAGCTCTGGGGCCAACGTCCTGACTTTC,CASSPGQGSSSGANVLTF
.,TRBV20-1,TRBD1,TRBJ2-3,TGCAGTGCTAGTGCGGACGAGGGGGCAGCAGATACGCAGTATTTT,CSASADEGAADTQYF
.,TRBV7-2,.,TRBJ1-4,TGTGCCAGCACCCGGGACACAACTAATGAAAAACTGTTTTTT,CASTRDTTNEKLFF
few,TRBV15,.,TRBJ2-3,TGTGCCACCAGCAGAGAAGGGGACACAGATACGCAGTATTTT,CATSREGDTDTQYF
.,TRBV20-1,.,TRBJ2-7,TGCAGTGCTAGTCAGGGAAACGAGCAGTACTTC,CSASQGNEQYF
.,TRBV28,TRBD2,TRBJ2-1,TGTGCCAGCACCCTCAGGGGAGTAGCGGGAATAGGTGAGCAGTTCTTC,CASTLRGVAGIGEQFF
.,TRBV12-3/TRBV12-4,.,TRBJ1-3,TGTGCCAGCCGAAGCTCTGGAAACACCATATATTTT,CASRSSGNTIYF
.,TRBV12-3/TRBV12-4,.,TRBJ2-3,TGTGCCAGCAGGGTCCTGAGCGAGCAGTATTTT,CASRVLSEQYF
few,TRBV29-1,.,TRBJ2-2,TGCAGCGTTGTATCTGGGGGTCACGGGGAGCTGTTTTTT,CSVVSGGHGELFF
few,TRBV28,TRBD1,TRBJ2-1,TGTGCCAGCAGTAGACGGGACAGGGGGCGGCAGTTCTTC,CASSRRDRGRQFF
.,TRBV7-9,.,TRBJ2-2,TGTGCCAGCAGCCCGACTTCGGTTCGGACCGGGGAGCTGTTTTTT,CASSPTSVRTGELFF
.,TRBV3-1,TRBD1,TRBJ2-5,TGTGCCAGCAGCCAATACTGGGGACAGCCACAAGAGACCCAGTACTTC,CASSQYWGQPQETQYF
.,TRBV28,.,TRBJ2-7,TGTGCCAGCAGTCAGAAGGACAGCTATTACGAGCAGTACTTC,CASSQKDSYYEQYF
.,TRBV29-1,.,TRBJ2-5,TGCAGCGCCCTCCAACGGGACAAACAAGAGACCCAGTACTTC,CSALQRDKQETQYF
many,TRBV27,.,TRBJ1-5,TGTGCCAGCAGTCCCCCTTTGGGACGGTATAGCAATCAGCCCCAGCATTTT,CASSPPLGRYSNQPQHF
.,TRBV7-2,TRBD2,TRBJ2-5,TGTGCCAGCAGCCAAGACCGGGGGGGGACCCAGTACTTC,CASSQDRGGTQYF
.,TRBV7-2,TRBD2,TRBJ2-7,TGTGCCAGCAGCACCGGGGGGGGGCAAGAGCAGTACTTC,CASSTGGGQEQYF
few,TRBV5-1,TRBD1,TRBJ2-3,TGCGCCAGCAGCTTGTATAGACAGGGGAACACAGATACGCAGTATTTT,CASSLYRQGNTDTQYF
few,TRBV7-2,.,TRBJ2-7,TGTGCCAGCAGCTTCCAGATATTGGGGGTCTTCTACGAGCAGTACTTC,CASSFQILGVFYEQYF
.,TRBV29-1,.,TRBJ1-2,TGCAGCGTTGGGGAAGGGGAGCTATATGGCTACACCTTC,CSVGEGELYGYTF
.,TRBV6-2/TRBV6-3,.,TRBJ2-4,TGTGCCAGCAGTTACCCTTTCTGGGAGCAGTACTTC,CASSYPFWEQYF
.,TRBV9,.,TRBJ2-1,TGTGCCAGCACCCCGGGGGATTACAATGAGCAGTTCTTC,CASTPGDYNEQFF
.,TRBV11-2,TRBD2,TRBJ2-6,TGTGCCAGCAGCCTATCGGGGGGTGGGGCCAACGTCCTGACTTTC,CASSLSGGGANVLTF
.,TRBV15,.,TRBJ2-7,TGTGCCACCAGCAGAGATCGCATCTACGAGCAGTACTTC,CATSRDRIYEQYF
once,TRBV2,.,TRBJ2-7,TGTGCCAGCACCCTGGACAGCTTCAATGAGCAGTACTTC,CASTLDSFNEQYF
many,TRBV20-1,.,TRBJ2-7,TGCAGTGCTAGAGACCTAACAGGGTCCGAGCAGTACTTC,CSARDLTGSEQYF
.,TRBV19,.,TRBJ1-1,TGTGCCAGTTCACCAGGCGTAGACATGAACACTGAAGCTTTCTTT,CASSPGVDMNTEAFF
.,TRBV7-6,.,TRBJ2-7,TGTGCCAGCAGCTTAGGATCATCCGGACACTACGAGCAGTACTTC,CASSLGSSGHYEQYF
.,TRBV7-2,TRBD2,TRBJ2-1,TGTGCCAGCACCCAGACTAGCGGGGGTTACAATGAGCAGTTCTTC,CASTQTSGGYNEQFF
.,TRBV10-3,TRBD2,TRBJ2-3,TGTGCCATCAGTGGGACTAGCGGGGGTCCTGAGAGAGATACGCAGTATTTT,CAISGTSGGPERDTQYF
many,TRBV7-2,.,TRBJ1-6,TGTGCCAGCAGACGAACAGGGCCTCATTCACCCCTCCACTTT,CASRRTGPHSPLHF
few,TRBV5-1,.,TRBJ1-2,TGCGCCAGCAGCTCAAAAGGGGACGGGTTGGCCTATGGCTACACCTTC,CASSSKGDGLAYGYTF
.,TRBV27,.,TRBJ2-1,TGTGCCAGCAGTCTAATAGCGGGGGGGACAGGGGGCGCAGGTGAGCAGTTCTTC,CASSLIAGGTGGAGEQFF
.,TRBV20-1,TRBD1,TRBJ2-1,TGCAGTGCCAGAGGACAGGGATCATTCAATGAGCAGTTCTTC,CSARGQGSFNEQFF
.,TRBV12-3/TRBV12-4,.,TRBJ2-3,TGTGCCAGCAGGCAAAGATCCCGGGGCCCCACAGATACGCAGTATTTT,CASRQRSRGPTDTQYF
.,TRBV4-3,.,TRBJ2-1,TGCGCCAGCAGCCATCTACCCGAGGGGCATGAGCAGTTCTTC,CASSHLPEGHEQFF
many,TRBV27,.,TRBJ2-7,TGTGCCAGCAGTTTAGCTCCAGAGATCTACGAGCAGTACTTC,CASSLAPEIYEQYF
.,TRBV6-5,.,TRBJ1-5,TGTGCCAGCAGGCTGGGTGGGAGCAATCAGCCCCAGCATTTT,CASRLGGSNQPQHF
.,TRBV7-8,.,TRBJ1-5,TGTGCCAGCAGCCCCAGGTTACCCAATCAGCCCCAGCATTTT,CASSPRLPNQPQHF
.,TRBV4-2,TRBD2,TRBJ2-1,TGTGCCAGCAGCCCGGGATTCGGGGGGGCCAGCTCCTACAATGAGCAGTTCTTC,CASSPGFGGASSYNEQFF
.,TRBV20-1,.,TRBJ2-5,TGCAGTGCTAGCCCAGGGTTTTCTCTGGAGACCCAGTACTTC,CSASPGFSLETQYF